The source of this T cell receptor beta chain is a study of blood T cells in healthy people across ages. A second PCR, run for roughly 7 to 11 cycles, used a sample-barcoded 5' primer plus a J-beta primer mix. MiXCR, applied by TCRdb to the 5' RACE reads, yields one record per CDR3 protein. The table lists around 1,500,000 distinct CDR3 sequences, approximately 28% of them singletons. The study's findings and limits: CMV infection status of these donors was not known. PBMC samples, being unsorted, prevented any conclusive comparison of naive and antigen-experienced cells. Both higher diversity and more naive CD4+ cells marked long-lived donors when set against aged donors.

In its sample, this clonotype was seen many times. Its target is not known. Samples had at least 6 million PBMCs isolated from them. The V gene's germline CDR1 is DFQATT and CDR2 SNEGSKA (reference sequence). This CDR3 spans 17 amino acids. V shed 0 bases, J shed 5 bases, and the junction held 11 bases outside the gene matches. The chain recombines TRBV20-1 with TRBJ2-1, with TRBD2 identical over 9 bases. The sequence derives from a woman aged 30 to 39 in good health. The sequencing sample was made of blood. CDR3 amino acids: CSARESSGTSRNNEQFF. The DNA of the CDR3 is TGCAGTGCTAGAGAATCCTCCGGGACTAGCCGAAACAATGAGCAGTTCTTC.